Each of the 10 T cell receptor beta chains below was sequenced from the same sample in a study of CD8 T cells in ankylosing spondylitis (dated by TCRdb to the late 2010s). Library preparation used 5' RACE. TCRdb shows the sequencer as Illumina HiSeq 2500. Clones were called with MiXCR by TCRdb after fastp trimmed the public reads at Q25, and only in-frame beta chains were retained. All rows with the same CDR3 protein become a single entry with the most common DNA and genes. The sample has about 270,000 distinct CDR3 sequences on record, 32% of them singletons. The ten largest account for around 4% of the sample. The sample consisted of blood, either unsorted or a sorted T cell fraction (not recorded which). The receptors stem from a male donor with ankylosing spondylitis or in good health (not recorded which).

This clonotype has ten or more counts. This chain connects TRBV5-1 to TRBJ2-7, with 8 positions matching TRBD1. The ends lost 3 bases at V and 2 bases at J; junction bases unmatched: 1. The CDR3 totals 13 residues. Germline lookup yields CDR1 SGHRS and CDR2 YFSETQ. CDR3 nucleotide sequence: TGCGCCAGCAGCTGGGACAGGACCTACGAGCAGTACTTC. It is translated as CASSWDRTYEQYF.

The chain couples TRBV9 to TRBJ2-5; D is undetermined. The ends were cut back, 6 bases at V and 1 base at J, with 13 bases in the middle. The CDR3 sequence is 14 residues long. CDR1 and CDR2 from the germline V gene are SGDLS and YYNGEE. The CDR3 nucleotides read TGTGCCAGCAACCCATTCGGCGCCCAAGAGACCCAGTACTTC. This codes for CASNPFGAQETQYF. Full variable domain (outside the CDR3, taken from reference TRBV9 and TRBJ2-5): DSGVTQTPKHLITATGQRVTLRCSPRSGDLSVYWYQQSLDQGLQFLIQYYNGEERAKGNILERFSAQQFPDLHSELNLSSLELGDSALYFCASNPFGAQETQYFGPGTRLLVL.

This clonotype has a handful of counts. The rearrangement uses TRBV20-1 and TRBJ2-3; perhaps D is TRBD1 or TRBD2 (5 bases each). Germline CDR1 is DFQATT and CDR2 is SNEGSKA (reference sequence). The CDR3 loop spans 16 amino acids. The germline V and J ends were trimmed by 0 bases and 0 bases, with 13 bases remaining between them. CDR3 amino acids: CSAREWGTSSTDTQYF. DNA of the CDR3: TGCAGTGCTAGAGAGTGGGGGACCTCTAGCACAGATACGCAGTATTTT.

A few counts support this clonotype. The chain employs TRBV5-1 and TRBJ2-1; D remains unclear. The CDR3 totals 15 residues. Germline CDR1 SGHRS, CDR2 YFSETQ. The ends were cut back, 0 bases at V and 0 bases at J, with 7 bases in the middle. Here the CDR3 DNA reads TGCGCCAGCAGCTTGGTGGCGGACTCCTACAATGAGCAGTTCTTC. Its translation is CASSLVADSYNEQFF.

V and J are TRBV3-1 and TRBJ1-4, with D possibly matching TRBD1 (5 bases). V shed 4 bases and J shed 5 bases, with 17 bases lying between them. From germline, CDR1 is LGHDT and CDR2 YNNKEL (reference sequence). The CDR3 length is 16 residues. This CDR3 reads CASSPLAEGPNEKLFF. The CDR3 DNA sequence: TGTGCCAGCAGCCCCCTAGCGGAGGGGCCGAATGAAAAACTGTTTTTT.

There are a few counts of this clonotype. This rearrangement joins TRBV10-3 to TRBJ2-1; D is unclear. Germline values: CDR1 ENHRY, CDR2 SYGVKD. The CDR3 covers 12 residues. Trimming cost V 0 bases and J 9 bases, with 6 bases left between them. The CDR3 DNA reads TGTGCCATCAGTGAGTCGGCTGCTGAGCAGTTCTTC. Translation: CAISESAAEQFF.

This chain uses TRBV7-6 with TRBJ1-4; perhaps TRBD1 as D (5 bases). This CDR3 is 12 amino acids long. V lost 4 bases and J 8 bases, leaving 8 bases between the germline ends. Germline loops: CDR1 SGHVS, CDR2 FNYEAQ. As DNA, the CDR3 is TGTGCCAGCAGCTCTGGGGCGGAAAAACTGTTTTTT. This gives the protein CASSSGAEKLFF.

The chain joins TRBV9 to TRBJ2-5; D gene unclear. CDR1 and CDR2 from the germline V gene are SGDLS and YYNGEE. The CDR3 is 15 amino acids. V was trimmed by 0 bases and J by 2 bases, leaving 11 bases between them. CDR3 amino acids: CASSVGGGTQETQYF. The CDR3 region has the DNA TGTGCCAGCAGCGTAGGAGGCGGTACACAAGAGACCCAGTACTTC.

The J gene is TRBJ2-7, the V gene TRBV7-2; 13 nucleotides agree with TRBD2. The length of the CDR3 is 17 residues. J gave up 0 bases and V 0 bases, and 2 bases lay outside the gene matches. The V gene's germline CDR1 is SGHTA and CDR2 FQGNSA. This chain's CDR3 is CASSLALAGGSSYEQYF. The CDR3 DNA is TGTGCCAGCAGCTTAGCACTAGCGGGGGGGAGCTCCTACGAGCAGTACTTC.

This clonotype was found a few times. The V gene is TRBV7-8, the J gene TRBJ1-2; D ambiguous. The CDR3 loop spans 14 amino acids. V was trimmed by 1 base and J by 7 bases, leaving 13 bases between them. The germline CDR1 and CDR2 sequences are SGHVS and FQNEAQ. The CDR3 is CASSLDPVSGGYTF. The CDR3 region has the DNA TGTGCCAGCAGCTTAGATCCCGTTTCGGGTGGCTACACCTTC.